The T cell receptor beta chain described here comes from a study of blood T cell repertoires in COVID-19. J gave up 0 bases and V 3 bases, and 2 bases lay outside the gene matches. The germline V gene encodes CDR1 SGHKS and CDR2 YYEKEE (reference sequence). This CDR3 contains 15 residues. The assay was immunoSEQ multiplex PCR, and TCRdb's table has in-frame clones only and misses some. Seen here are under 150,000 clones, about 75% observed once, and the top ten hold over 15%. The V and J genes are TRBV5-5 and TRBJ1-5, with TRBD1 matching 8 bases. This clonotype was obtained from an elderly man with acute or convalescent COVID-19. Sequencing was carried out using peripheral blood. CDR3 DNA sequence: TGTGCCAGCAGCTCGCAGGGGGCTAGCAATCAGCCCCAGCATTTT. Its protein is CASSSQGASNQPQHF.